A single sample gave rise to the 3 T cell receptor beta chains below, sequenced in a study of T-cell memory formation after mild COVID-19. MiXCR, run by TCRdb on the 5' RACE reads, gives a single entry per CDR3 protein. The repertoire holds 310,000 or so distinct CDR3 sequences, with around 15% as singletons. The specimen sequenced was PBMCs or a T cell subset sorted from them (not recorded which). Receptors were obtained from a man aged 18 to 29 who had mild COVID-19 (a few samples of this study predate the infection). Cell type and time point are not known.

In its sample, this clonotype was seen many times. The rearrangement links TRBV5-6 to TRBJ2-7; no clear D gene. Germline V CDR1 and CDR2: SGHDT, YYEEEE. The CDR3 is 14 residues long. Trimming stripped 2 bases from V and 0 bases from J, with 9 bases between. This CDR3 is CASSFGRSSYEQYV. In nucleotides, the CDR3 is TGTGCCAGCAGCTTTGGACGCAGCTCCTACGAGCAGTACGTC.

This clonotype showed up just a few times. The CDR3 DNA is TGTGCCAGCAGCTGGATTTTAACTAGCACAGATACGCAGTATTTT. It translates to CASSWILTSTDTQYF. The rearrangement links TRBV5-5 to TRBJ2-3; no clear D gene. This CDR3 spans 15 amino acids. V lost 3 bases and J 0 bases, leaving 11 bases between the germline ends. The V gene's germline CDR1 is SGHKS and CDR2 YYEKEE (reference sequence). The full variable domain, in which reference TRBV5-5 and TRBJ2-3 provide the parts outside the CDR3, is DAGVTQSPTHLIKTRGQQVTLRCSPISGHKSVSWYQQVLGQGPQFIFQYYEKEERGRGNFPDRFSARQFPNYSSELNVNALLLGDSALYLCASSWILTSTDTQYFGPGTRLTVL.

This clonotype was observed a few times. This rearrangement joins TRBV7-9 to TRBJ2-3; 10 bases agree with TRBD1. CDR3 length equals 17 residues. Germline V gene lookup returns CDR1 SEHNR and CDR2 FQNEAQ (reference sequence). The trim removed 5 bases at V and 6 bases at J, leaving 14 bases unmatched. CDR3 loop: CASSPERVTGGRDTQYF. CDR3 in DNA: TGTGCCAGCAGCCCGGAACGTGTGACAGGGGGCAGGGATACGCAGTATTTT.